This TCR beta chain was documented in a study of T cell responses to AZD1222 COVID-19 vaccine. The wider study: Second-dose intervals of approximately 4 or approximately 12 weeks were pooled.

About this clone itself: Antigen unknown.

Regarding the study as a whole: CD4 TCRs linked to vaccination spanned spike, dominating at 160-218 and 743-854. Only 5 to 7 individuals given AZD1222 were seropositive at baseline.

Clones were read by immunoSEQ multiplex PCR, and TCRdb kept only the in-frame ones, dropping some. The data contain some 120,000 clones, about 90% of them singletons. The CDR3 has 15 amino acids. CDR1 and CDR2 from the germline V gene are LNHDA and SQIVND (reference sequence). V was cut by 5 bases and J by 3 bases, with 13 bases left in between. The specimen was peripheral blood, collected on day 0 of AZD1222 vaccination. The chain has TRBV19 and TRBJ1-4, with D possibly TRBD1 on 5 matching bases. The receptor was derived from an adult in good health. The CDR3 nucleotides are TGTGCCAGTAGTTCCACTGGGGGGGCTAATGAAAAACTGTTTTTT. As protein: CASSSTGGANEKLFF.